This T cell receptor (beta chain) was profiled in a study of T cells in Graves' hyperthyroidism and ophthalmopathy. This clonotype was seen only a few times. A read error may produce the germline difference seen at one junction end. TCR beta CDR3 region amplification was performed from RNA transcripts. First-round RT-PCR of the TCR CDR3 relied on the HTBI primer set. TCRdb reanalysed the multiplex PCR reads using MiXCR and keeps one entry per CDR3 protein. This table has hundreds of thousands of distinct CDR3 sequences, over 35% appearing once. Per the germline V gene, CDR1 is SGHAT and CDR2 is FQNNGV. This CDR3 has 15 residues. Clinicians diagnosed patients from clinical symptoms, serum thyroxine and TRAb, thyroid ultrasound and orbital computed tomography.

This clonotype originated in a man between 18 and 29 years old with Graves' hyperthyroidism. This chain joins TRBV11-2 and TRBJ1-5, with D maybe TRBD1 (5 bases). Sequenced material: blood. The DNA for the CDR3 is TGCGCCAGCAGCCAACAGGATACAGGCAATCAGCCCCAGCATTTT. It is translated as CASSQQDTGNQPQHF.